This T cell receptor (beta chain) derives from a study of blood T cell repertoires in COVID-19. About the study: Samples taken during acute and convalescent COVID-19 were collected in the United States, Italy and Spain. Sources were T cells, B-cell-depleted T cells, or PBMCs; the material itself was cDNA or gDNA.

The germline V gene has CDR1 ENHRY and CDR2 SYGVKD. This CDR3 spans 13 amino acids. With V trimmed by 9 bases and J by 6 bases, 5 bases remained unmatched. In the original analysis: Amplified reference gene primers provided the basis for estimating nucleated cell counts. Profiled with immunoSEQ multiplex PCR; TCRdb holds only in-frame clones, not every one. V and J calls and clone size are copied from that table; D and trimming were computed from the DNA. The table records some 200,000 clones, 86% of them present only once. The chain joins TRBV10-3 to TRBJ2-1; 10 bases agree with TRBD1. This receptor was obtained from a woman in her 70s with acute or convalescent COVID-19. The sequencing input was peripheral blood. The CDR3 protein is CAIRQGAGNEQFF. In nucleotides, the CDR3 is TGTGCCATTAGACAGGGGGCAGGCAATGAGCAGTTCTTC.